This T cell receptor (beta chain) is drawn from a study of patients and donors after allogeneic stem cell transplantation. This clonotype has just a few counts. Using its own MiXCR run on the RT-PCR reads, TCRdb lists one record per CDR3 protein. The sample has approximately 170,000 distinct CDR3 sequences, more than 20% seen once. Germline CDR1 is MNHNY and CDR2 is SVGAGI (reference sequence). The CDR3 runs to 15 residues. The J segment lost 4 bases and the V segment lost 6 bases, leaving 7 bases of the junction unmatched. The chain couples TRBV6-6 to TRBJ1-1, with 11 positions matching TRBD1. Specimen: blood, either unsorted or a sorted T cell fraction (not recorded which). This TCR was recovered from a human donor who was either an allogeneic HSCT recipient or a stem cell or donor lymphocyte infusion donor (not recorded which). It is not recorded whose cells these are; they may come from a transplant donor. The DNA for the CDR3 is TGTGCCAGCAGCCACCGGGACAGGGGGACCACTGAAGCTTTCTTT. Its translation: CASSHRDRGTTEAFF.